Here is one TCR beta chain with its context. TCRdb reprocessed the reads with MiXCR, giving one entry per CDR3 protein. The table includes around 300,000 distinct CDR3 sequences, approximately 9.5% detected once. The data originate from a study of T cell repertoires in cytomegalovirus infection. Sequencing was done on a sample of PBMCs. The TCR originated in a human donor in good health (CMV status not recorded). Some clones in this sample may be carry-over from other donors' samples.

CDR3 DNA: TGCAGTGCTAGAGATAAAAGGGCGTATGGCTACACCTTC. Translating gives CSARDKRAYGYTF. V is TRBV20-1 and J is TRBJ1-2; no definite D call. The CDR3 loop spans 13 amino acids. CDR1 is DFQATT, CDR2 SNEGSKA, per germline (reference sequence). Trimming took off 0 bases at V and 5 bases at J, with 10 bases between the two ends.